This T cell receptor beta chain was observed in a study of metastatic and nonmetastatic thyroid tumors. About the study: A comparison of repertoires was made across blood and tumor or nodule tissue from malignant and benign thyroid patients. Study observations and caveats: The study reportedly found significantly higher TCR beta diversity in malignant thyroid tumors than benign nodules, in blood and tumor.

Trimming removed 7 bases at V and 4 bases at J, with 16 bases between. Germline values: CDR1 LNHNV, CDR2 YYDKDF (reference sequence). This CDR3 spans 14 amino acids. Until they underwent thyroid surgery, no patient had received any treatment. Study processing details: Across clinicopathological groups, CDR3 differences served as the basis for building a distant-metastasis classifier for papillary thyroid cancer. With MiXCR, TCRdb called clones anew from the PCR reads. Here the V and J calls rest on TCRdb's processing, not on the authors' analysis. Of about 60,000 clones listed, 15% to 20% are singletons. In this sample, this clone turned up many times. What it binds is unknown.

The receptor's source is a male donor with papillary thyroid cancer or a benign thyroid nodule (not recorded which). Some clones in this sample may be carry-over from other donors' samples. Specimen: blood. V is TRBV15 and J is TRBJ1-1; D perhaps matches TRBD1 (6 bases). CDR3 nucleotide sequence: TGTGCCACCATCAAGGGGGGGCTGGCCACTGAAGCTTTCTTT. This gives the protein CATIKGGLATEAFF.